This T cell receptor beta chain was recorded in a study of shared clonotypes between healthy human individuals. Looking at the study overall: The people who gave samples were two women and three men aged 18 to 49. General study points: Lower generation probabilities were found for non-shared clonotypes than for those shared by all four donors.

Notes on this clone: Antigen unknown.

Losses at the gene ends were 5 bases for V and 3 bases for J; bases not matched to a gene: 7. Germline V gene lookup returns CDR1 SGHAT and CDR2 FQDESV (reference sequence). The CDR3 has 15 amino acids. The donors were adults (healthy and HIV-negative) with no recent acute infections or vaccinations. Sequenced by immunoSEQ multiplex PCR; TCRdb stores in-frame clones only, minus some. There are about 2.4 million clones in the sample; 80% to 95% occur only once, and about 0.39% lies in the top ten. Sequenced: naive CD4+ T cells from PBMCs. The subset here: CD45RA+ positively selected. V is TRBV11-1 and J is TRBJ2-1; TRBD1 matches 7 bases. This clonotype was sampled from a man in his late teens or twenties in good health. Some clones in this sample may be carry-over from other donors' samples. This chain's CDR3 is CASSVDRQFYNEQFF. CDR3 nucleotide sequence: TGTGCCAGCAGCGTGGACAGGCAGTTCTACAATGAGCAGTTCTTC.